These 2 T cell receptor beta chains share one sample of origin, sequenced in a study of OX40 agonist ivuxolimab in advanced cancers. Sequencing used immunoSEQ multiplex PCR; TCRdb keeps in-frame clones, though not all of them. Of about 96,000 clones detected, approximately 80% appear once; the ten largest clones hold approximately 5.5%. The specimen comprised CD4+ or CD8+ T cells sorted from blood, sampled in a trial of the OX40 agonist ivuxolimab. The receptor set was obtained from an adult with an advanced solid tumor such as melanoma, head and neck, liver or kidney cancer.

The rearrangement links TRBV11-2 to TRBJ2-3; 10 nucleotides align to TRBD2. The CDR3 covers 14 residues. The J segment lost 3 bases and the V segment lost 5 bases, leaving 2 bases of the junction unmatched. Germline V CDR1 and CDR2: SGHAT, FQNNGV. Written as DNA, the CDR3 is TGTGCCAGCAGCCTAGCGGGGGAAACAGATACGCAGTATTTT. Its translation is CASSLAGETDTQYF.

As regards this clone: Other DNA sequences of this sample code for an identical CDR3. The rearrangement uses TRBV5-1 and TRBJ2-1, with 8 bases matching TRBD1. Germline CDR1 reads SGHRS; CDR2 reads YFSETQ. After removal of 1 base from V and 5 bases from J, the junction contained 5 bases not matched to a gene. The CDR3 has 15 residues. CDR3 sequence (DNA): TGCGCCAGCAGCTTGAGGCAGGGGGCAAACAATGAGCAGTTCTTC. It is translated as CASSLRQGANNEQFF. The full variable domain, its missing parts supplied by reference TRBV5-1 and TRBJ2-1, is KAGVTQTPRYLIKTRGQQVTLSCSPISGHRSVSWYQQTPGQGLQFLFEYFSETQRNKGNFPGRFSGRQFSNSRSEMNVSTLELGDSALYLCASSLRQGANNEQFFGPGTRLTVL.